A selection of T cell receptor beta chains follows, all from one sample in a study of shared clonotypes between healthy human individuals. This table comes from immunoSEQ multiplex PCR, and its TCRdb copy is limited to in-frame clones, with some not included. Of around 690,000 clones detected, about 90% appear once; the ten largest clones hold about 34%. Material for sequencing was memory CD8+ T cells from PBMCs. The source of these receptors is a man younger than 30 in good health. Some clones in this sample may be carry-over from other donors' samples. CDR3s include the opening cysteine and the closing phenylalanine or tryptophan. A D gene is named only where the DNA matches it firmly. Some rows have no size entry. The others give once, few or many, or a class for an expanded clone.

d_call,clone_size,v_call,j_call,cdr3_aa,cdr3_nt
.,once,TRBV2,TRBJ1-4,CASETRERASTNEKLFF,TGTGCCAGCGAAACCCGGGAGAGGGCGTCAACTAATGAAAAACTGTTTTTT
TRBD1,.,TRBV11-2,TRBJ1-2,CASSFVQGSGRYGYTF,TGTGCCAGCAGCTTCGTACAGGGGTCCGGCCGGTATGGCTACACCTTC
TRBD2,.,TRBV7-3,TRBJ2-2,CASSAAGGNTGELFF,TGTGCCAGCAGCGCCGCGGGGGGGAACACCGGGGAGCTGTTTTTT
.,.,TRBV4-2,TRBJ2-7,CASSQGGRSYEQYF,TGTGCCAGCAGCCAGGGGGGGCGCTCCTACGAGCAGTACTTC
.,.,TRBV30,TRBJ1-1,CAWDYSRDKAFF,TGTGCCTGGGACTATTCGAGGGACAAAGCTTTCTTT
TRBD2,once,TRBV28,TRBJ2-5,CASSSPRLAGVKTQYF,TGTGCCAGCAGTTCCCCCAGGCTAGCGGGGGTGAAGACCCAGTACTTC
TRBD1,.,TRBV29-1,TRBJ2-7,CSVESRTGPLGEQYF,TGCAGCGTTGAATCTAGGACAGGACCCCTAGGCGAGCAGTACTTC
.,.,TRBV28,TRBJ2-7,CASRGTGTSYEQYF,TGTGCCAGCAGAGGAACAGGGACCTCCTACGAGCAGTACTTC
TRBD1,few,TRBV30,TRBJ1-1,CACQTGGITEAFF,TGTGCCTGCCAAACAGGGGGAATCACTGAAGCTTTCTTT
TRBD2,.,TRBV4-3,TRBJ2-7,CASSQGTRTYEQYF,TGCGCCAGCAGCCAAGGGACTAGGACCTACGAGCAGTACTTC
TRBD1,.,TRBV28,TRBJ1-2,CASSRYSRDSANYGYTF,TGTGCCAGCAGTCGGTACTCCCGGGACAGCGCTAACTATGGCTACACCTTC
TRBD1,.,TRBV29-1,TRBJ1-2,CSVEAGQGAGYGYTF,TGCAGCGTTGAAGCGGGACAGGGGGCCGGTTATGGCTACACCTTC
.,.,TRBV27,TRBJ2-5,CASSFRTTYQETQYF,TGTGCCAGCAGTTTCAGAACAACCTACCAAGAGACCCAGTACTTC
TRBD1,.,TRBV27,TRBJ1-5,CASSVQGATNQPQHF,TGTGCCAGCAGTGTCCAGGGGGCGACCAATCAGCCCCAGCATTTT
TRBD1,once,TRBV28,TRBJ2-5,CASSFRGQGEETQYF,TGTGCCAGCAGTTTCAGGGGACAGGGGGAAGAGACCCAGTACTTC
.,.,TRBV13,TRBJ2-7,CASSLGVSGYEQYF,TGTGCCAGCAGCTTAGGTGTTAGCGGCTACGAGCAGTACTTC
.,.,TRBV10-3,TRBJ1-5,CAISPPSEGGFNQPQHF,TGTGCCATCAGCCCCCCGTCCGAGGGGGGTTTCAATCAGCCCCAGCATTTT
.,.,TRBV28,TRBJ1-1,CASRFSGAEAFF,TGTGCCAGCAGGTTCTCCGGGGCTGAAGCTTTCTTT
TRBD1,.,TRBV6-6,TRBJ1-5,CASRSTGLSNQPQHF,TGTGCCAGCAGATCGACAGGGCTGAGCAATCAGCCCCAGCATTTT
.,.,TRBV6-5,TRBJ2-2,CAAGEGFRTGELFF,TGTGCCGCCGGTGAAGGGTTTCGGACCGGGGAGCTGTTTTTT
TRBD2,once,TRBV7-9,TRBJ2-1,CASSPRLAGGNEQFF,TGTGCCAGCAGCCCGCGACTAGCGGGAGGAAATGAGCAGTTCTTC
.,few,TRBV7-9,TRBJ2-1,CASSPGAINEQFF,TGTGCCAGCAGCCCAGGCGCGATAAATGAGCAGTTCTTC
.,.,TRBV19,TRBJ2-1,CASSIDWDKYNEQFF,TGTGCCAGTAGTATAGATTGGGACAAGTACAATGAGCAGTTCTTC
TRBD1,.,TRBV4-1,TRBJ2-1,CASSSGQINEQFF,TGCGCCAGCAGCTCGGGACAGATCAATGAGCAGTTCTTC
.,.,TRBV6-5,TRBJ1-4,CASSFEKLFF,TGTGCCAGCAGTTTTGAAAAACTGTTTTTT
.,.,TRBV4-3,TRBJ1-5,CASSQDFPGFNQPQHF,TGCGCCAGCAGCCAAGATTTTCCAGGGTTCAATCAGCCCCAGCATTTT
TRBD2,.,TRBV11-2,TRBJ2-2,CASSLGGRLAGELFF,TGTGCCAGCAGCTTAGGCGGGAGGTTAGCCGGGGAGCTGTTTTTT